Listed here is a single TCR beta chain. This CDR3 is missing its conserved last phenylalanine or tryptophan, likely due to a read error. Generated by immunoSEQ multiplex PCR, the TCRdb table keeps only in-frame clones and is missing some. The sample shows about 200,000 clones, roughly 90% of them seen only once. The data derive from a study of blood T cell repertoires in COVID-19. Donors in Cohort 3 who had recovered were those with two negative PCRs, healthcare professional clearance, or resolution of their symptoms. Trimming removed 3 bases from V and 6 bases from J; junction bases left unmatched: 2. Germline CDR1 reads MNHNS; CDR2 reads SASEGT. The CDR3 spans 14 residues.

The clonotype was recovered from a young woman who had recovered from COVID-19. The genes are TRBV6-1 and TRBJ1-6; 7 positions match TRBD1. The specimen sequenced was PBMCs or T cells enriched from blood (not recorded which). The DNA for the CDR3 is TGTGCCAGCAGTGAGAGGGGGCGTAATTCACCCCTCCACCTT. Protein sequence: CASSERGRNSPLHL.